This T cell receptor (beta chain) appears in the sequencing data of a study of cytomegalovirus exposure and HLA in healthy donors. Overall study findings and caveats: TCR beta chains numbering approximately 150 were designated cytomegalovirus-associated. A few chains tied to CMV proved CMV antigen-specific in vitro. Subsequent analysis revealed that first-cohort TCR clusters tended to co-occur in the roughly 120 validation repertoires. Most TCR sequences proved rare, with some public TCRs found in many donors.

This CDR3 contains 13 residues. V lost 6 bases and J lost 4; bases outside the gene matches: 1. CDR1 is LNHDA and CDR2 is SQIVND in the germline V gene (reference sequence). About this clone itself: Antigen specificity is unknown.

Sequencing was performed with immunoSEQ multiplex PCR; in TCRdb, only in-frame clones are kept and a portion is missing. Of 150,000 to 200,000 clones in the sample, 95% to 96% were seen once. V gene TRBV19 combines with J gene TRBJ2-2, with TRBD1 matching 8 bases. The clonotype was recovered from a woman aged 18-29 years in good health and CMV-seronegative. The sample comprised PBMCs. The DNA for the CDR3 is TGTGCCAGTAGGGACAGGGCCACCGGGGAGCTGTTTTTT. Translation: CASRDRATGELFF.